Presented here are 30 T cell receptor beta chains from one specimen sequenced in a study of blood T cells in healthy people across ages. The second PCR ran about 6 to 11 cycles with a sample-barcoded 5' primer and J-beta primers. TCRdb reprocessed the 5' RACE reads with MiXCR, giving one entry per CDR3 protein. This table has hundreds of thousands of distinct CDR3 sequences, roughly 40% appearing once. The sample consisted of blood. Receptors were obtained from a man between 18 and 29 years old in good health.

With respect to this clonotype: A much larger clone differs by one base, so this may be a read error. The genes are TRBV5-6 and TRBJ2-1; D is ambiguous. The DNA end is a closer match to TRBJ2-7, so the J assignment may be wrong. CDR3 length equals 12 residues. Germline CDR1 reads SGHDT; CDR2 reads YYEEEE. The CDR3 spells CASSMTYNEQYF. The CDR3 coding sequence is TGTGCCAGCAGCATGACCTACAATGAGCAGTACTTC.

This clonotype was detected ten times or more. V is TRBV12-3 or TRBV12-4 and J is TRBJ2-3; D is possibly TRBD2 (6 bases). The germline V and J ends were trimmed by 0 bases and 5 bases, with 6 bases remaining between them. This CDR3 spans 13 amino acids. CDR3 protein: CASSLASGDTQYF. Written as DNA, the CDR3 is TGTGCCAGCAGTTTAGCTAGCGGAGATACGCAGTATTTT.

The gene calls are TRBV20-1 and TRBJ1-2, with no clear D. The CDR3 has 14 amino acids. Germline assignment: CDR1 DFQATT and CDR2 SNEGSKA (reference sequence). V lost 5 bases and J 0 bases, leaving 13 bases between the germline ends. In nucleotides, the CDR3 is TGCAGTGCTGACCGGCCGACCTCTAACTATGGCTACACCTTC. It translates to CSADRPTSNYGYTF.

The rearrangement joins TRBV7-3 to TRBJ1-1; 12 bases match TRBD1. The CDR3 length is 14 residues. After removal of 2 bases from V and 11 bases from J, the junction contained 6 bases not matched to a gene. Germline V gene data show CDR1 as SGHTA and CDR2 as FQGTGA. CDR3 sequence: CASSLPGQGARAFF. DNA for the CDR3: TGTGCCAGCAGCTTACCGGGACAGGGGGCTCGCGCTTTCTTT. The full variable domain, rest sourced from reference TRBV7-3 and TRBJ1-1, is GAGVSQTPSNKVTEKGKYVELRCDPISGHTALYWYRQSLGQGPEFLIYFQGTGAADDSGLPNDRFFAVRPEGSVSTLKIQRTERGDSAVYLCASSLPGQGARAFFGQGTRLTVV.

This clonotype was counted a few times. The V gene is TRBV10-3, the J gene TRBJ1-2, with unresolved D. V was shortened by 3 bases and J by 1 base, with 9 bases between the two germline ends. Germline lookup yields CDR1 ENHRY and CDR2 SYGVKD. This CDR3 spans 14 amino acids. The CDR3 region has the DNA TGTGCCATCAGTGACGCGGACGGTAACTATGGCTACACCTTC. The encoded protein is CAISDADGNYGYTF.

This sequence joins TRBV10-3 and TRBJ1-2; tentatively, D is TRBD1 (5 bases). This CDR3 is 12 amino acids long. V lost 8 bases, J lost 4 bases, and 11 bases lay in between. Germline loops: CDR1 ENHRY, CDR2 SYGVKD. CDR3: CAIGAGLYGYTF. The DNA of the CDR3 is TGTGCCATCGGAGCGGGGCTCTATGGCTACACCTTC.

This clonotype showed up many times. J is TRBJ2-3 and V is TRBV6-4; the match to TRBD2 covers 13 bases. Germline CDR1 MRHNA, CDR2 SNTAGT. The CDR3 totals 16 residues. V gave up 2 bases and J gave up 3 bases; unmatched junction bases: 2. The CDR3 reads CASSDRTSGGTDTQYF. The CDR3, as DNA: TGTGCCAGCAGTGACAGGACTAGCGGGGGTACAGATACGCAGTATTTT.

The chain combines TRBV20-1 with TRBJ2-7, with TRBD2 matching 9 bases. This CDR3 spans 14 amino acids. Per the germline V gene, CDR1 is DFQATT and CDR2 is SNEGSKA (reference sequence). V lost 5 bases and J lost 0; bases outside the gene matches: 5. CDR3 DNA: TGCAGTGCTGGCACTAGCGGGCTCTCCTACGAGCAGTACTTC. Translating gives CSAGTSGLSYEQYF.

On this clonotype: The germline gene is not matched at one end of the junction; a read error may be the cause. The rearrangement joins TRBV12-3 or TRBV12-4 to TRBJ1-1; D unresolved. CDR3 length: 13 residues. The chain's CDR3 is CARRWTANTEAFF. The DNA for the CDR3 is TGTGCCCGCAGGTGGACCGCGAACACTGAAGCTTTCTTT.

The chain uses TRBV6-6 and TRBJ2-5, with TRBD1 matching over 8 bases. The length of the CDR3 is 15 residues. V dropped 5 bases and J dropped 1; count of bases not matched to a gene: 6. CDR1 and CDR2 from the germline V gene are MNHNY and SVGAGI (reference sequence). The CDR3, as DNA: TGTGCCAGCAGTCCCCCGGACAGGGCCCAAGAGACCCAGTACTTC. Translation gives CASSPPDRAQETQYF.

V and J are TRBV27 and TRBJ1-2; D is possibly TRBD1 (5 bases). Germline assignment: CDR1 MNHEY and CDR2 SMNVEV (reference sequence). V gave up 4 bases and J gave up 4 bases, with 13 bases separating them. The CDR3 has 14 amino acids. CDR3 nucleotides: TGTGCCAGCAGTTCCCTTGAGGGGAGCTATGGCTACACCTTC. Residues: CASSSLEGSYGYTF.

This clonotype was counted many times. The genes are TRBV6-2 or TRBV6-3 and TRBJ2-3, with TRBD2 matching over 8 bases. The trim removed 6 bases at V and 1 base at J, leaving 9 bases unmatched. Germline CDR1 is MNHEY and CDR2 is SVGEGT. The CDR3 spans 16 residues. The CDR3 loop reads CASSPLGLAGTDTQYF. Written as DNA, the CDR3 is TGTGCCAGCAGCCCATTAGGACTAGCTGGCACAGATACGCAGTATTTT.

This clonotype has a handful of counts. This sequence joins TRBV12-3 or TRBV12-4 and TRBJ1-5; D not certain. The germline V and J ends were trimmed by 2 bases and 4 bases, with 9 bases remaining between them. The CDR3 spans 14 residues. The CDR3 nucleotides are TGTGCCAGCAGTTTAAGCAGGCGAAATCAGCCCCAGCATTTT. It codes for CASSLSRRNQPQHF.

Concerning this clonotype: The junction departs from germline at one end; a sequencing error may be responsible. This sequence joins TRBV20-1 and TRBJ2-5; 7 bases match TRBD2. This CDR3 has 15 residues. Germline CDR1 reads DFQATT; CDR2 reads SNEGSKA (reference sequence). The CDR3 nucleotides read TGCAGTGCGAGAGGAGGGCGGGGGACCCAAGAGACCCAGTACTTC. Translated, it gives CSARGGRGTQETQYF.

Only a few counts were recorded for this clonotype. The chain carries TRBV2 and TRBJ2-7, with TRBD2 identical over 9 bases. The V gene's germline CDR1 is SNHLY and CDR2 FYNNEI. Losses at the gene ends were 8 bases for V and 7 bases for J; bases not matched to a gene: 12. The CDR3 sequence is 14 residues long. CDR3 in DNA: TGTGCCAGCTGGGCGGGGGGGATCTCGGAAGAGCAGTACTTC. It yields the protein CASWAGGISEEQYF. The whole variable domain, filled in from reference TRBV2 and TRBJ2-7, reads EPEVTQTPSHQVTQMGQEVILRCVPISNHLYFYWYRQILGQKVEFLVSFYNNEISEKSEIFDDQFSVERPDGSNFTLKIRSTKLEDSAMYFCASWAGGISEEQYFGPGTRLTVT.

There are a few counts of this clonotype. This sequence joins TRBV7-8 and TRBJ2-1; a weak D match, TRBD1 (5 bases). The CDR3 consists of 11 residues. From germline, CDR1 is SGHVS and CDR2 FQNEAQ. V was clipped by 5 bases and J by 10 bases, with 9 bases between them. The CDR3 sequence is CASSRQSEQFF. The DNA for the CDR3 is TGTGCCAGCAGCCGACAGAGCGAGCAGTTCTTC.

V is TRBV29-1 and J is TRBJ2-5; unclear D gene. The CDR3 extends over 12 amino acids. V was cut by 3 bases and J by 11 bases, with 16 bases left in between. Germline CDR1 reads SQVTM; CDR2 reads ANQGSEA. This chain's CDR3 is CSVEYRYNEQYF. The CDR3 DNA sequence: TGCAGCGTTGAGTATCGTTACAATGAGCAGTACTTC.

There are a few counts of this clonotype. The chain carries TRBV7-2 and TRBJ1-1, with D perhaps matching TRBD1 (6 bases). Per the germline V gene, CDR1 is SGHTA and CDR2 is FQGNSA. The CDR3 runs to 15 residues. The V gene lost 1 base and the J gene lost 6 bases, with 15 bases spanning the gap. DNA of the CDR3: TGTGCCAGCAGCTTAGGTTTAGGGGACATCGCTGAAGCTTTCTTT. As protein: CASSLGLGDIAEAFF.

A remark on this clonotype: A much larger clone is a single base away; this may be a read error. The chain links TRBV5-6 to TRBJ1-2; maybe TRBD1 (5 bases). From germline, CDR1 is SGHDT and CDR2 YYEEEE. Trimming stripped 1 base from V and 5 bases from J, with 24 bases between. This CDR3 is 18 amino acids long. The CDR3 DNA reads as TGTGCCAGCAGCTTGTTTGCCTTGTCAGGGCGGGAGAGTTATGGCTACACCTTC. Protein product: CASSLFALSGRESYGYTF.

The V gene is TRBV11-3, the J gene TRBJ2-7; TRBD1 matches 7 bases. The CDR3 totals 14 residues. Germline V gene data show CDR1 as SGHNT and CDR2 as YENEEA. Trimming removed 5 bases from V and 3 bases from J; junction bases left unmatched: 7. The CDR3 DNA follows: TGTGCCAGCAGCGGGGGACAGATACTCTACGAGCAGTACTTC. This sequence encodes CASSGGQILYEQYF. Full variable domain (missing parts from reference TRBV11-3 and TRBJ2-7): EAGVVQSPRYKIIEKKQPVAFWCNPISGHNTLYWYLQNLGQGPELLIRYENEEAVDDSQLPKDRFSAERLKGVDSTLKIQPAELGDSAVYLCASSGGQILYEQYFGPGTRLTVT.

Many counts were recorded for this clonotype. V gene TRBV12-3 or TRBV12-4 combines with J gene TRBJ2-1; possibly TRBD2 for D (5 bases). The ends were cut back, 8 bases at V and 8 bases at J, with 16 bases in the middle. The CDR3 is made up of 13 amino acids. The CDR3 protein is CASQVPNSDEQFF. The CDR3 DNA follows: TGTGCCAGCCAGGTCCCTAATAGCGATGAGCAGTTCTTC.

This clonotype was recorded once. The V gene is TRBV9, the J gene TRBJ2-1; 8 bases are a match to TRBD2. CDR1 and CDR2 (germline): SGDLS, YYNGEE. This CDR3 is 14 amino acids long. V was clipped by 4 bases and J by 6 bases; unmatched bases: 6. CDR3 bases: TGTGCCAGCAGCCCGACTAGCGCCCTCAATGAGCAGTTCTTC. It translates to CASSPTSALNEQFF.

The chain is built from TRBV10-3 and TRBJ2-7; D gene unclear. Germline CDR1 is ENHRY and CDR2 is SYGVKD. The V end was cut by 7 bases, the J end by 7 bases, with 17 bases between. The CDR3 runs 13 residues. The CDR3 DNA reads as TGTGCCATCACGGCCAGACCCTACAATGAGCAGTACTTC. Residues: CAITARPYNEQYF.

V gene TRBV5-1 combines with J gene TRBJ2-3, with D possibly being TRBD1 (5 bases). V shed 5 bases and J shed 0 bases, with 16 bases lying between them. The CDR3 sequence is 16 residues long. CDR1 and CDR2 (germline): SGHRS, YFSETQ. CDR3 loop: CASRLGTGASTDTQYF. DNA for the CDR3: TGCGCCAGCAGGCTGGGAACAGGTGCTAGCACAGATACGCAGTATTTT.

As regards this clonotype: One end of the junction does not line up with germline, which may come from a read error. DNA for the CDR3: TGTGCCAGCCCACCAGGGGTGCCTGGGGCCAACGTCCTGACTTTC. Its translation: CASPPGVPGANVLTF. V usage is TRBV18 and J usage is TRBJ2-6; D may be TRBD1 (6 bases). CDR1 is KGHSH, CDR2 LQKENI, per germline. This CDR3 is 15 amino acids long.

The V call is TRBV30, the J call TRBJ2-5; TRBD2 might be the D (6 bases). The J call is doubtful: the DNA matches TRBJ2-7 better. Germline V CDR1 and CDR2: GTSNPN, SVGIG (reference sequence). The CDR3 sequence is 14 residues long. CDR3 protein: CAWSESGTGYEQYF. The CDR3 coding sequence is TGTGCCTGGAGTGAATCCGGGACTGGTTACGAGCAGTACTTC.

The V call is TRBV30, the J call TRBJ2-7; 9 bases agree with TRBD2. V shed 3 bases, J shed 6 bases, and the junction held 6 bases outside the gene matches. The CDR3 is 13 amino acids. Germline CDR1 GTSNPN, CDR2 SVGIG (reference sequence). The CDR3 spells CAWRYMRGGEQYF. For the CDR3, the DNA is TGTGCCTGGAGATATATGCGGGGGGGCGAGCAGTACTTC. The variable domain in full, completed from reference TRBV30 and TRBJ2-7, reads SQTIHQWPATLVQPVGSPLSLECTVEGTSNPNLYWYRQAAGRGLQLLFYSVGIGQISSEVPQNLSASRPQDRQFILSSKKLLLSDSGFYLCAWRYMRGGEQYFGPGTRLTVT.

The V and J genes are TRBV20-1 and TRBJ2-7; D tentatively reads TRBD1 or TRBD2 (5 bases each). Near its end, the DNA agrees better with TRBJ2-5, so the J call may be wrong. The CDR3 extends over 14 amino acids. The V gene's germline CDR1 is DFQATT and CDR2 SNEGSKA (reference sequence). This CDR3 is CSARIGASSETQYF. CDR3 DNA: TGCAGTGCTAGAATCGGGGCTTCGTCGGAGACCCAGTACTTC.

The chain uses TRBV12-3 or TRBV12-4 and TRBJ2-7; either TRBD1 or TRBD2 may fit D (5 bases each). Trimming took 5 bases from V and 3 from J, leaving 14 bases between them. CDR3 length: 14 residues. The CDR3 loop is CASSAGRGNYEQYF. The CDR3 DNA reads as TGTGCCAGCAGTGCAGGGAGAGGGAACTACGAGCAGTACTTC.

The chain uses TRBV28 and TRBJ1-6; D call uncertain. Between the trimmed V and J ends, which lost 5 bases and 9 bases, there was a span of 14 bases. The CDR3 totals 14 residues. The V gene's germline CDR1 is MDHEN and CDR2 SYDVKM. In DNA, the CDR3 is TGTGCCAGCAGTCCTCCGAGTATGGGTTCACCCCTCCACTTT. Residues: CASSPPSMGSPLHF.